This T cell receptor beta chain was sequenced in a study of human T cells and chemical hapten exposure. At the level of the study: TCR yields differed between samples (mainly from small differences in pooled library volume).

This CDR3 has 20 residues. After removal of 5 bases from V and 0 bases from J, the junction contained 18 bases not matched to a gene. MiXCR, applied by TCRdb to the RACE reads, yields one record per CDR3 protein. The data show about 360,000 distinct CDR3 sequences, 6% to 8.5% seen once. The study, taken as a whole, reports: The presence of alopecia in the donors means their immune response may differ from healthy people's. Counts of TCRs above 1 in 1000 frequency stayed unchanged with DPC sensitization.

Indicated time point: patch test 1, 2 weeks after DPC sensitization. Documented treatment: therapeutic diphenylcyclopropenone sensitization with weekly scalp DPC. In regard to this clonotype: The antigen is undetermined.

This clonotype was sampled from a woman younger than 30 with alopecia areata. Some clones in this sample may be carry-over from other donors' samples. The sequencing used whole blood, collected in connection with sensitization to the hapten diphenylcyclopropenone (DPC). The V gene is TRBV12-3 or TRBV12-4, the J gene TRBJ2-4; 8 positions match TRBD1. DNA for the CDR3: TGTGCCAGCAGTAGTGGGGACAGGTGGGGAGAATTTCTAGCCAAAAACATTCAGTACTTC. Amino acids: CASSSGDRWGEFLAKNIQYF.